This is a list of T cell receptor beta chains from one sample in a study of early T cells in non-severe SARS-CoV-2 infection. TCRdb redid the calling of the 5' RACE reads with MiXCR, one entry per CDR3 protein. The sample lists 25,000 to 35,000 distinct CDR3 sequences; roughly 5.4% were seen once. The sample consisted of whole blood. Source of these receptors: an adult who was a healthcare worker with PCR-confirmed SARS-CoV-2 infection or an uninfected control (not recorded which). Each CDR3 is given with its conserved first and last residue. Each record gives: J gene, V gene, D gene, clone size, CDR3 DNA, CDR3 protein. A D gene is named only where the DNA matches it firmly. The listing skips clone size in some rows; elsewhere it reads once, few, many or a size class.

j_call: TRBJ1-1; v_call: TRBV14; d_call: .; clone_size: many; cdr3_nt: TGTGCCAGCAGCCAAGTAGGGAGGGGGAACACTGAAGCTTTCTTT; cdr3_aa: CASSQVGRGNTEAFF
j_call: TRBJ2-7; v_call: TRBV5-5; d_call: TRBD2; clone_size: many; cdr3_nt: TGTGCCAGCAGCTTGGACCCTGGACTAGCGGGGGTAATTAGTAACGAGCAGTACTTC; cdr3_aa: CASSLDPGLAGVISNEQYF
j_call: TRBJ2-5; v_call: TRBV20-1; d_call: TRBD1; clone_size: many; cdr3_nt: TGCAGTGCTGTTCAGGGGGCGGAAGAGACCCAGTACTTC; cdr3_aa: CSAVQGAEETQYF
j_call: TRBJ2-2; v_call: TRBV2; d_call: .; clone_size: many; cdr3_nt: TGTGCCAGCAGGGCCGGGCTCTCGGACACCGGGGAGCTGTTTTTT; cdr3_aa: CASRAGLSDTGELFF
j_call: TRBJ2-2; v_call: TRBV7-6; d_call: .; clone_size: .; cdr3_nt: TGTGCCAGCAGCTCGGACCCGAACACCGGGGAGCTGTTTTTT; cdr3_aa: CASSSDPNTGELFF
j_call: TRBJ2-3; v_call: TRBV11-2; d_call: TRBD2; clone_size: many; cdr3_nt: TGTGCCAGCAGCTTAGCGGCTAGCGGGAGCGCAGATACGCAGTATTTT; cdr3_aa: CASSLAASGSADTQYF
j_call: TRBJ2-3; v_call: TRBV7-9; d_call: .; clone_size: .; cdr3_nt: TGTGCCAGCAGCTTATTGGTAGATACGCAGTATTTT; cdr3_aa: CASSLLVDTQYF
j_call: TRBJ2-1; v_call: TRBV6-6; d_call: TRBD2; clone_size: many; cdr3_nt: TGTGCCAGCAGTTACTCGACTAGCGGTCACCTGGGTGAGCAGTTCTTC; cdr3_aa: CASSYSTSGHLGEQFF
j_call: TRBJ2-1; v_call: TRBV6-5; d_call: .; clone_size: .; cdr3_nt: TGTGCCAGCAGTAACCACGGGAGAGGGGATGAGCAGTTCTTC; cdr3_aa: CASSNHGRGDEQFF
j_call: TRBJ2-7; v_call: TRBV20-1; d_call: TRBD2; clone_size: many; cdr3_nt: TGCAGTGCTAGAGTATTTGGGAGGGCCGACGAGCAGTACTTC; cdr3_aa: CSARVFGRADEQYF
j_call: TRBJ2-7; v_call: TRBV27; d_call: .; clone_size: .; cdr3_nt: TGTGCCAGCAGTTTAATGGGAGGCGAGCAGTACTTC; cdr3_aa: CASSLMGGEQYF
j_call: TRBJ2-5; v_call: TRBV20-1; d_call: .; clone_size: few; cdr3_nt: TGCAGTGCTAGAGAAGAACTAGAGACCCAGTACTTC; cdr3_aa: CSAREELETQYF
j_call: TRBJ2-2; v_call: TRBV12-3/TRBV12-4; d_call: TRBD1; clone_size: many; cdr3_nt: TGTGCCAGCAGTTCGCAGAGAGACAGGGGTTTGGGCGGGGAGCTGTTTTTT; cdr3_aa: CASSSQRDRGLGGELFF
j_call: TRBJ2-5; v_call: TRBV20-1; d_call: .; clone_size: many; cdr3_nt: TGCAGTGCGGGGTATGAGACCCAGTACTTC; cdr3_aa: CSAGYETQYF
j_call: TRBJ2-7; v_call: TRBV7-8; d_call: .; clone_size: many; cdr3_nt: TGTGCCAGCAGCTGGGGGCACGGGGGAGGATACGAGCAGTACTTC; cdr3_aa: CASSWGHGGGYEQYF
j_call: TRBJ2-5; v_call: TRBV19; d_call: .; clone_size: .; cdr3_nt: TGTGCCAGTCCTACAGGGATTAAAGAGACCCAGTACTTC; cdr3_aa: CASPTGIKETQYF
j_call: TRBJ2-3; v_call: TRBV27; d_call: TRBD2; clone_size: many; cdr3_nt: TGTGCCAGCAGTTTATTCCAGCGGGGAATCACAGATACGCAGTATTTT; cdr3_aa: CASSLFQRGITDTQYF
j_call: TRBJ1-5; v_call: TRBV7-8; d_call: TRBD1; clone_size: .; cdr3_nt: TGTGCCAGCAGCCCGTGGACAGGTTCAAATCAGCCCCAGCATTTT; cdr3_aa: CASSPWTGSNQPQHF
j_call: TRBJ1-1; v_call: TRBV2; d_call: .; clone_size: many; cdr3_nt: TGTGCCAGCAGTGAAACCCAGACGGGGAACACTGAAGCTTTCTTT; cdr3_aa: CASSETQTGNTEAFF
j_call: TRBJ1-6; v_call: TRBV25-1; d_call: .; clone_size: many; cdr3_nt: TGTGCCAGCAGTGAATCGAGGACTATGAATTCACCCCTCCACTTT; cdr3_aa: CASSESRTMNSPLHF
j_call: TRBJ1-1; v_call: TRBV20-1; d_call: .; clone_size: few; cdr3_nt: TGCAGTGCTATGAAAAACACTGAAGCTTTCTTT; cdr3_aa: CSAMKNTEAFF
j_call: TRBJ2-7; v_call: TRBV28; d_call: .; clone_size: many; cdr3_nt: TGTGCCAGCAGCCGGGACATCTTCTACGAGCAGTACTTC; cdr3_aa: CASSRDIFYEQYF
j_call: TRBJ2-1; v_call: TRBV7-3; d_call: .; clone_size: many; cdr3_nt: TGTGCCAGCAGCTCCAGCGATGGCGGGTTCAATGAGCAGTTCTTC; cdr3_aa: CASSSSDGGFNEQFF
j_call: TRBJ1-1; v_call: TRBV24-1; d_call: .; clone_size: .; cdr3_nt: TGTGCCTCCAGTGAGGGCCAGGGCACTGAAGCTTTCTTT; cdr3_aa: CASSEGQGTEAFF
j_call: TRBJ2-5; v_call: TRBV18; d_call: TRBD1; clone_size: many; cdr3_nt: TGTGCCAGCTCACCGGGACAGGGAGAGACCCAGTACTTC; cdr3_aa: CASSPGQGETQYF
j_call: TRBJ2-7; v_call: TRBV14; d_call: TRBD1; clone_size: few; cdr3_nt: TGTGCCAGCAGCCGCCGGGACAGTACCTCCTACGAGCAGTACTTC; cdr3_aa: CASSRRDSTSYEQYF